This entry describes one T cell receptor (beta chain). Each CDR3 protein is one row after TCRdb ran MiXCR on the RT-PCR reads. This table has about 680,000 distinct CDR3 sequences, 12% to 15% appearing once. This CDR3 has 16 amino acids. Germline CDR1 and CDR2: DFQATT and SNEGSKA (reference sequence). V gave up 3 bases and J gave up 3 bases, with 20 bases separating them. The J gene is TRBJ1-1, the V gene TRBV20-1, with D perhaps matching TRBD1 (6 bases). The sequence was collected from a female donor in good health, serving as a healthy control. Sequencing was carried out using memory CD4+ T cells from blood. The DNA of the CDR3 is TGCAGTGCTAGTGTTGGTTCCGGGGGGGCGGACACTGAAGCTTTCTTT. Translated, it gives CSASVGSGGADTEAFF.